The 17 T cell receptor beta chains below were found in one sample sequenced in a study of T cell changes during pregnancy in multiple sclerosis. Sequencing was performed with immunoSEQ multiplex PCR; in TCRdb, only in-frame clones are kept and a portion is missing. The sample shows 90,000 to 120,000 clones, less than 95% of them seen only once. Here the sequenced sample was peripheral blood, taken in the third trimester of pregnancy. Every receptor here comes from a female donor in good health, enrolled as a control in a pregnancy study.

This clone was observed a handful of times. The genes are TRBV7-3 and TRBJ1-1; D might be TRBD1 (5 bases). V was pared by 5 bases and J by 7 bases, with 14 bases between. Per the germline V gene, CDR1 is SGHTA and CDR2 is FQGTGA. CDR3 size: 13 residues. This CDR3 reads CASSPTWRGEAFF. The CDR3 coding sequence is TGTGCCAGCAGCCCCACGTGGAGGGGTGAAGCTTTCTTT.

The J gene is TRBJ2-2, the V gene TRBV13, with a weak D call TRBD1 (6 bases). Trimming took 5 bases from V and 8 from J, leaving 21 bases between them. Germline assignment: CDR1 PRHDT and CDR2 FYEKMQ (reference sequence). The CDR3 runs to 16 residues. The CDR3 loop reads CASSSKQGVITGELFF. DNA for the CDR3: TGTGCCAGCAGCAGTAAACAGGGTGTAATAACGGGGGAGCTGTTTTTT.

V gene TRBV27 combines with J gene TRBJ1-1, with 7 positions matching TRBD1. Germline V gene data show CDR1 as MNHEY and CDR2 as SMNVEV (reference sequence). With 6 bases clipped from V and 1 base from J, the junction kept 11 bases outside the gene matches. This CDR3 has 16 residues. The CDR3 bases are TGTGCCAGCAGGGTGGCGCACAGGGGAAAGAACACTGAAGCTTTCTTT. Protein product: CASRVAHRGKNTEAFF.

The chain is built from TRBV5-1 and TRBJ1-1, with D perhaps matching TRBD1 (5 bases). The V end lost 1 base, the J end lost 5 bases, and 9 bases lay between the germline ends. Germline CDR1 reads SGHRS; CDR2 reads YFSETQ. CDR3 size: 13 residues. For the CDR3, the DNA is TGCGCCAGCAGCTTGCGGGGGGGAACTGAAGCTTTCTTT. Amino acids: CASSLRGGTEAFF. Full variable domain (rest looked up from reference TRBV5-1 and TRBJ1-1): KAGVTQTPRYLIKTRGQQVTLSCSPISGHRSVSWYQQTPGQGLQFLFEYFSETQRNKGNFPGRFSGRQFSNSRSEMNVSTLELGDSALYLCASSLRGGTEAFFGQGTRLTVV.

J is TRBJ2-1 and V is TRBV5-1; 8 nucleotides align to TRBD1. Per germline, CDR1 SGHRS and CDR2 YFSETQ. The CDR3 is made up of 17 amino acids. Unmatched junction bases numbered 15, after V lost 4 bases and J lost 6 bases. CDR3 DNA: TGCGCCAGCAGCCAAACCCGGGACAGGCCCCCCTCCAATGAGCAGTTCTTC. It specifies CASSQTRDRPPSNEQFF.

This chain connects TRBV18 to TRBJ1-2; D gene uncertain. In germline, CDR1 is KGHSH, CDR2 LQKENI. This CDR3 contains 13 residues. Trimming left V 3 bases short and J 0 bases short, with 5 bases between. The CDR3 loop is CASSPPPNYGYTF. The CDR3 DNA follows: TGTGCCAGCTCACCTCCTCCTAACTATGGCTACACCTTC.

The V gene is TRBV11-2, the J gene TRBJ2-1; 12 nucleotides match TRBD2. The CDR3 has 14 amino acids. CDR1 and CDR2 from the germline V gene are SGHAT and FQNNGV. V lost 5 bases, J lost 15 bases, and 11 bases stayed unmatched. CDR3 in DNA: TGTGCCAGCAGCGGGACTTTACTAGCGGGGGGTGGGTTCTTC. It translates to CASSGTLLAGGGFF.

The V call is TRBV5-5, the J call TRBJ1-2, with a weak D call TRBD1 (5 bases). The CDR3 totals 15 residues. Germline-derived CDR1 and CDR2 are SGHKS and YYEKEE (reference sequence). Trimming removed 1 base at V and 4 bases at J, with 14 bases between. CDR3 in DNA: TGTGCCAGCAGCTTGAGGTCGGTCGGGGGCTATGGCTACACCTTC. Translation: CASSLRSVGGYGYTF.

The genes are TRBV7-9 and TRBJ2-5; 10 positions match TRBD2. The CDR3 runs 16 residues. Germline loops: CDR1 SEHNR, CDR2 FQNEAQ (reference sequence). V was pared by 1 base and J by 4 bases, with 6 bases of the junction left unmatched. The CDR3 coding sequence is TGTGCCAGCAGCTTAGAGGCTAGCGGGGGTTTAGAGACCCAGTACTTC. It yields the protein CASSLEASGGLETQYF.

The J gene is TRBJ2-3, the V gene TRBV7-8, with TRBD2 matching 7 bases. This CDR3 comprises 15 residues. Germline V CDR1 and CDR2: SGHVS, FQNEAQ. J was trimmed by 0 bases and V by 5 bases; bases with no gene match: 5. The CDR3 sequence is CASSQGSGSTDTQYF. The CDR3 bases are TGTGCCAGCAGCCAGGGTAGCGGGAGCACAGATACGCAGTATTTT.

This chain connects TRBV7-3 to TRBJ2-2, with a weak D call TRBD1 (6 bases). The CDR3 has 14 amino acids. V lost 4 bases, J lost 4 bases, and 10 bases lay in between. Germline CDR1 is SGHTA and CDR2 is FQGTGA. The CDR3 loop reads CASSSGVTTGELFF. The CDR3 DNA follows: TGTGCCAGCAGCTCAGGGGTGACCACCGGGGAGCTGTTTTTT.

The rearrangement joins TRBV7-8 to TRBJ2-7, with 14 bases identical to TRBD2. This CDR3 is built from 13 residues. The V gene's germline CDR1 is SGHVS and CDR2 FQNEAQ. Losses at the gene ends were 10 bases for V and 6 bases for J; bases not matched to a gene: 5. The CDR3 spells CATGLAGGREQYF. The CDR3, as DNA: TGTGCCACCGGACTAGCGGGGGGTCGCGAGCAGTACTTC.

The CDR3 loop is CASSPLGRGRQYF. The CDR3, as DNA: TGTGCCAGCAGCCCCCTAGGCAGGGGGCGCCAGTACTTC. V and J are TRBV7-2 and TRBJ2-7; 8 positions match TRBD1. Trimming cost V 5 bases and J 10 bases; bases outside gene matches: 10. Germline assignment: CDR1 SGHTA and CDR2 FQGNSA. This CDR3 has 13 residues.

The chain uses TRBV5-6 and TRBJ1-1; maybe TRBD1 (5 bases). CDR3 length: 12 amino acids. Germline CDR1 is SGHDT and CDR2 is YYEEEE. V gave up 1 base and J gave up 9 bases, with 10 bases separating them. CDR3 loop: CASSLTAGKAFF. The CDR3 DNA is TGTGCCAGCAGCTTGACAGCAGGGAAAGCTTTCTTT.

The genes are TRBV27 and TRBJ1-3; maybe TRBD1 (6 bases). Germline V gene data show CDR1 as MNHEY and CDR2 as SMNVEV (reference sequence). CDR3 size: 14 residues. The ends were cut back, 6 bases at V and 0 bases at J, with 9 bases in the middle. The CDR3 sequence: CASRQGSSGNTIYF. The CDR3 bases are TGTGCCAGCAGGCAGGGGAGCTCTGGAAACACCATATATTTT.

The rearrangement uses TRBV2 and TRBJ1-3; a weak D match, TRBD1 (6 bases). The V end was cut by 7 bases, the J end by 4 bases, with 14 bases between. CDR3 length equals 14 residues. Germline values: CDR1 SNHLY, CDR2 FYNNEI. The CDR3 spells CASKRSQGGNTIYF. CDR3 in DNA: TGTGCCAGCAAGCGCTCGCAGGGGGGAAACACCATATATTTT.

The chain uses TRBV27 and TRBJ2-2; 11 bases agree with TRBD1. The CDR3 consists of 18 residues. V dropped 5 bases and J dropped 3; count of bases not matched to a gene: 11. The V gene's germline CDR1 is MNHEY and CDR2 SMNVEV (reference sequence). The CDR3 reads CASSTGQGAVEDTGELFF. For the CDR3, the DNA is TGTGCCAGCAGTACCGGACAGGGGGCAGTTGAGGACACCGGGGAGCTGTTTTTT.